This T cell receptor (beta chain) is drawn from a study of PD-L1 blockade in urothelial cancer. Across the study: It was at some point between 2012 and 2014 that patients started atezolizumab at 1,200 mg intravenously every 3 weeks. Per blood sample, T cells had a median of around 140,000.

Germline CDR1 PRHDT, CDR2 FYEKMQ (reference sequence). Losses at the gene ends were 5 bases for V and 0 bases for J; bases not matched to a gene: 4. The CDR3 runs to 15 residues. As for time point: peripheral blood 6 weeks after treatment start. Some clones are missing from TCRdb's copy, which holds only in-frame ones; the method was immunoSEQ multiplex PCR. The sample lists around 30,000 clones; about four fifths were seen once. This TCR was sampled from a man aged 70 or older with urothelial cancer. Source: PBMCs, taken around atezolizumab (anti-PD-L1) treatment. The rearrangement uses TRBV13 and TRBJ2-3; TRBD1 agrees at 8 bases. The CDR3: CASSSDRGSTDTQYF. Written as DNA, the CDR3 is TGTGCCAGCAGCAGCGACAGGGGAAGCACAGATACGCAGTATTTT.